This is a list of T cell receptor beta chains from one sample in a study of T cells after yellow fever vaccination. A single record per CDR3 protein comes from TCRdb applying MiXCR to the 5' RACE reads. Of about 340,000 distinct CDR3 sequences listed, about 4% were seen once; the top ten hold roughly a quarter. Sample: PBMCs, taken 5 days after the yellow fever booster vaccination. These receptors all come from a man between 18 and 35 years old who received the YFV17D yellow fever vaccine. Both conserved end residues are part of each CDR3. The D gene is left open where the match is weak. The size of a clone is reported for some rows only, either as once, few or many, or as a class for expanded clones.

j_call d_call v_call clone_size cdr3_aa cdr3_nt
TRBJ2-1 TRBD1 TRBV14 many CASSHGQGLSYNEQFF TGTGCCAGCAGCCACGGACAGGGTCTCTCCTACAATGAGCAGTTCTTC
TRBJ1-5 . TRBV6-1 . CASSGAVEGNQPQHF TGTGCCAGCAGTGGGGCAGTGGAGGGCAATCAGCCCCAGCATTTT
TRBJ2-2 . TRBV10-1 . CASSEGGAGELFF TGCGCCAGCAGTGAAGGGGGGGCCGGGGAGCTGTTTTTT
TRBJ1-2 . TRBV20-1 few CSTNMRNTF TGCAGTACGAACATGAGGAACACCTTC
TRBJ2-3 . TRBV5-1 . CASSLELAASTDTQYF TGCGCCAGCAGCTTGGAATTAGCCGCTAGCACAGATACGCAGTATTTT
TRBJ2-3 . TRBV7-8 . CASKHWVGAGADTQYF TGTGCCAGCAAGCATTGGGTGGGGGCCGGTGCAGATACGCAGTATTTT
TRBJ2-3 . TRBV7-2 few CASSPRVSDTQYF TGTGCCAGCAGCCCTCGCGTATCAGATACGCAGTATTTT
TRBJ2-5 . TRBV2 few CASEGEYQETQYF TGTGCCAGCGAGGGCGAGTACCAAGAGACCCAGTACTTC
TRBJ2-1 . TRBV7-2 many CASSLGQVGEQFF TGTGCCAGCAGCTTAGGGCAGGTGGGGGAGCAGTTCTTC
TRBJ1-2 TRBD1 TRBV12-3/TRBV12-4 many CASSPRTGSFNYGYTF TGTGCCAGCAGTCCCCGGACAGGGAGTTTTAACTATGGCTACACCTTC
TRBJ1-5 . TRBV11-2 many CASSLSDNQPQHF TGTGCCAGCAGCTTGTCAGACAATCAGCCCCAGCATTTT
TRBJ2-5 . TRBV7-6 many CASSLAIGAETQYF TGTGCCAGCAGCTTAGCTATCGGGGCAGAGACCCAGTACTTC
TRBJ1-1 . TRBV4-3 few CASSQEPAETEAFF TGCGCCAGCAGCCAAGAGCCAGCGGAAACTGAAGCTTTCTTT
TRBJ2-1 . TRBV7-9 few CASSSSTDAPDEQFF TGTGCCAGCAGCTCCTCGACAGACGCCCCGGATGAGCAGTTCTTC
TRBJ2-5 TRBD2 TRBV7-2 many CASSLVVSISAGGETQYF TGTGCCAGCAGCTTAGTTGTTTCAATCAGCGCGGGGGGAGAGACCCAGTACTTC
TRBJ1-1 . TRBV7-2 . CASSSTGHEAFF TGTGCCAGCAGTTCCACAGGGCATGAAGCTTTCTTT
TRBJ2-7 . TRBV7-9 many CASSPNRPYGEQYF TGTGCCAGCAGCCCGAACCGCCCCTACGGGGAGCAGTACTTC
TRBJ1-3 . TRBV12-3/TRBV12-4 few CASSRALDSGNTIYF TGTGCCAGCAGCCGAGCTTTAGACTCTGGAAACACCATATATTTT
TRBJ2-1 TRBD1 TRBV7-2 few CASSRGQGFYNEQFF TGTGCCAGCAGCCGGGGACAGGGGTTTTACAATGAGCAGTTCTTC
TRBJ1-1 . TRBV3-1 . CASSQAGAASQAFF TGTGCCAGCAGCCAAGCCGGGGCCGCCTCTCAAGCTTTCTTT
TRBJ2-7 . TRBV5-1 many CASSLESETYEQYF TGCGCCAGCAGCTTGGAATCAGAGACCTACGAGCAGTACTTC
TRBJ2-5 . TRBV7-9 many CASSFDRAGIETQYF TGTGCCAGCAGCTTTGACCGGGCTGGGATTGAGACCCAGTACTTC
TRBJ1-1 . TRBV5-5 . CASSLSVATEAFF TGTGCCAGCAGCTTGAGCGTCGCCACTGAAGCTTTCTTT
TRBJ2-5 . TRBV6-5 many CASSGTRETQYF TGTGCCAGCAGTGGGACCCGGGAGACCCAGTACTTC